This is a list of T cell receptor beta chains from one sample in a study of identical twins. TCRdb reprocessed the 5' RACE reads via MiXCR and lists one record per CDR3 protein. This table has hundreds of thousands of distinct CDR3 sequences, less than 10% appearing once. The sequencing input was memory (CD45RO+) T cells sorted from blood. The receptors come from a woman younger than 30 in good health. Each CDR3 is given with its conserved first and last residue.

CDR3,J,V
CASSLGASPRETQYF,TRBJ2-5,TRBV5-1
CASTMISGGQPQHF,TRBJ1-5,TRBV12-3/TRBV12-4
CASSYSLAGGPGTGELFF,TRBJ2-2,TRBV6-5
CASSLAPLEQFF,TRBJ2-1,TRBV5-1
CASTLEGTDTQYF,TRBJ2-3,TRBV12-3/TRBV12-4
CATSGGPRGETQYF,TRBJ2-5,TRBV15
CASSLQEKETQYF,TRBJ2-5,TRBV4-2
CASSIQGSGTDTQYF,TRBJ2-3,TRBV5-1
CASSRQNPSYNEQFF,TRBJ2-1,TRBV6-1
CAWSVRDLANNEQFF,TRBJ2-1,TRBV30
CAWSHDRAPDTQYF,TRBJ2-3,TRBV30
CASSLSGTRLAGDVEQFF,TRBJ2-1,TRBV11-1
CSVEGHSTDRTGNQETQYF,TRBJ2-5,TRBV29-1
CASNKDTQETQYF,TRBJ2-5,TRBV2
CASSLWRNYEQYF,TRBJ2-7,TRBV12-3/TRBV12-4
CASSRGTSGRSYNEQFF,TRBJ2-1,TRBV12-3/TRBV12-4
CSARRGQRGYTF,TRBJ1-2,TRBV20-1
CASSHLREGLNTEAFF,TRBJ1-1,TRBV27
CASWLAKNIQYF,TRBJ2-4,TRBV2
CASSLFGIQSTDTQYF,TRBJ2-3,TRBV5-5
CAISDREITEAFF,TRBJ1-1,TRBV10-3
CASSFFAYYGYTF,TRBJ1-2,TRBV7-2
CSASPSGGPYQETQYF,TRBJ2-5,TRBV20-1
CASSLRGNTLRDTEAFF,TRBJ1-1,TRBV5-5
CSARGGELFF,TRBJ2-2,TRBV20-1
CASSLSGTSLNEQFF,TRBJ2-1,TRBV5-1
CASSGRERAEQYF,TRBJ2-7,TRBV6-6
CSVVPMNTEAFF,TRBJ1-1,TRBV29-1
CATLIAGENNEQFF,TRBJ2-1,TRBV15
CASSFGTGSAQAFF,TRBJ1-1,TRBV12-3/TRBV12-4
CASSEASRLSEQYF,TRBJ2-7,TRBV2
CASSWQGVSDTQYF,TRBJ2-3,TRBV5-1
CASSQDSFQYF,TRBJ2-7,TRBV14
CASSPGTGVSWGNQPQHF,TRBJ1-5,TRBV7-8
CSAILGTRRDTDTQYF,TRBJ2-3,TRBV20-1
CASSVERVEAFF,TRBJ1-1,TRBV2
CASSQAHEQFF,TRBJ2-1,TRBV3-1
CASRIAGGPGNEQFF,TRBJ2-1,TRBV19
CATSSMGGNTSTDTQYF,TRBJ2-3,TRBV24-1
CASSFGSAGYTF,TRBJ1-2,TRBV7-9
CSASYNAQSGVNIQYF,TRBJ2-4,TRBV20-1
CASSAYRGTGELFF,TRBJ2-2,TRBV9